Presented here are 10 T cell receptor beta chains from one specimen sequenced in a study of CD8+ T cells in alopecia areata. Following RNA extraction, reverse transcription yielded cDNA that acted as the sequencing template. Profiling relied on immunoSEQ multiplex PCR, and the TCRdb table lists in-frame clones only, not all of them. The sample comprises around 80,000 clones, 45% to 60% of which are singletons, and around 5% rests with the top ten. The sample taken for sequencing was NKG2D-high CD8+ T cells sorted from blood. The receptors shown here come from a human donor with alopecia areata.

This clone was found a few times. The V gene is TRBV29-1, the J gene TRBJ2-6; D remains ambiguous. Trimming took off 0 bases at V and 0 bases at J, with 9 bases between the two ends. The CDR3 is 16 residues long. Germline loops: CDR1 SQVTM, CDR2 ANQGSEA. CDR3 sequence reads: CSVEEWGRSGANVLTF. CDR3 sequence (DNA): TGCAGCGTTGAAGAGTGGGGTCGCTCTGGGGCCAACGTCCTGACTTTC.

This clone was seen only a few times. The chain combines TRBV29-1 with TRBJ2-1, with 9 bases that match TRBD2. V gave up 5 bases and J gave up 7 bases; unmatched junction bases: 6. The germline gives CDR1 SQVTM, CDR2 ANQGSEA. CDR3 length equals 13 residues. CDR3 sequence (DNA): TGCAGCGTTCGAGCGGGGGGTGCTAATGAGCAGTTCTTC. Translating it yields CSVRAGGANEQFF.

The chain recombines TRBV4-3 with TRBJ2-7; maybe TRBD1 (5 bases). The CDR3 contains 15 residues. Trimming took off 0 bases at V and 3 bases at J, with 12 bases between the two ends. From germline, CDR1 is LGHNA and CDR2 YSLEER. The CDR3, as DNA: TGCGCCAGCAGCCAAGATCGGCAGGGTAACTACGAGCAGTACTTC. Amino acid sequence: CASSQDRQGNYEQYF.

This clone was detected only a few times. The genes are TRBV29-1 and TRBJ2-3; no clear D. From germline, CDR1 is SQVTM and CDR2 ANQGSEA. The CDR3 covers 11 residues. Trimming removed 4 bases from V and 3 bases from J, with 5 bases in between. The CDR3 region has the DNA TGCAGCGTTGGGGCGACAGATACGCAGTATTTT. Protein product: CSVGATDTQYF.

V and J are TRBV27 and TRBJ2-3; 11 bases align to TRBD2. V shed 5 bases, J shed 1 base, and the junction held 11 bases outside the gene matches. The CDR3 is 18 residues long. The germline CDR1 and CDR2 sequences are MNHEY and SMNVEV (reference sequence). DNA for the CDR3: TGTGCCAGCAGTCCCCCAAGTAGTAGCGGGGGGGGCACAGATACGCAGTATTTT. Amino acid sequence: CASSPPSSSGGGTDTQYF.

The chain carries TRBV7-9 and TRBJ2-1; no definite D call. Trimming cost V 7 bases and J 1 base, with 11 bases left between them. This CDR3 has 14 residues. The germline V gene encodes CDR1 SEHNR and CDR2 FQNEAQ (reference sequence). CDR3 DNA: TGTGCCAGCACCTACACGGAGTCCTACAATGAGCAGTTCTTC. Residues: CASTYTESYNEQFF.

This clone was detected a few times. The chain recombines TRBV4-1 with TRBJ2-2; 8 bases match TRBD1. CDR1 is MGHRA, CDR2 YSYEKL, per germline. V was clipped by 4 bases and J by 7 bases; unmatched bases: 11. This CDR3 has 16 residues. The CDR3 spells CASSRQETGEDGELFF. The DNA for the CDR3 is TGCGCCAGCAGCCGCCAGGAGACAGGGGAAGACGGGGAGCTGTTTTTT.

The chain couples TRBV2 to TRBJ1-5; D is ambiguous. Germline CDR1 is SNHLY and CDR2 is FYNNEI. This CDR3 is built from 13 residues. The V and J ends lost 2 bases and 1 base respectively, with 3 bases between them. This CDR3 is CASSENSNQPQHF. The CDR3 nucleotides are TGTGCCAGCAGTGAAAACAGCAATCAGCCCCAGCATTTT.

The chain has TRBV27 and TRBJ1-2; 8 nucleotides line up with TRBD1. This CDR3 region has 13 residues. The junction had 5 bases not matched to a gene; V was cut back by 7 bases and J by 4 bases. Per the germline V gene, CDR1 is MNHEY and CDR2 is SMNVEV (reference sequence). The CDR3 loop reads CASKRGQGYGYTF. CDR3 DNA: TGTGCCAGCAAACGAGGACAGGGCTATGGCTACACCTTC.

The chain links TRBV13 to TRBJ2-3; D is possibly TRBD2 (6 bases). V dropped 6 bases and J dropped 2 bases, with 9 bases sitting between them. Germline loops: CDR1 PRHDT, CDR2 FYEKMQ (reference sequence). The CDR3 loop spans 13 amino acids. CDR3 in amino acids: CASRTGVTDTQYF. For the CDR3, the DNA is TGTGCCAGCAGGACGGGGGTCACAGATACGCAGTATTTT.